What follows are 16 T cell receptor beta chains derived from one specimen sequenced in a study of T cells in Graves' hyperthyroidism and ophthalmopathy. What was amplified from RNA transcripts were TCR beta CDR3 regions. The study used the HTBI primer set for a first-round RT-PCR of the TCR CDR3. TCRdb analysed the multiplex PCR reads with MiXCR anew, one entry per CDR3 protein. The data hold around 490,000 distinct CDR3 sequences, with nearly 20% observed a single time. Sequences were obtained from blood. Receptors originate from a man aged 40-49 years with Graves' ophthalmopathy.

The CDR3 reads CASSRQLGDSEKLFF. The CDR3 DNA reads TGTGCCAGCAGTCGACAGCTTGGGGATAGTGAAAAACTGTTTTTT. The chain couples TRBV6-1 to TRBJ1-4, with D maybe TRBD1 (5 bases). Germline V gene data show CDR1 as MNHNS and CDR2 as SASEGT. The CDR3 contains 15 residues. Trimming removed 5 bases from V and 7 bases from J, with 17 bases in between.

This clonotype was seen ten or more times. V gene TRBV30 combines with J gene TRBJ1-2; weak D call: TRBD1 (6 bases). The CDR3 is 12 amino acids. V gave up 3 bases and J gave up 4 bases, with 9 bases separating them. Germline V gives CDR1 GTSNPN, CDR2 SVGIG (reference sequence). CDR3 nucleotides: TGTGCCTGGAGCCTACAGGGCTATGGCTACACCTTC. Encoded protein: CAWSLQGYGYTF.

This clonotype was detected many times. The chain carries TRBV28 and TRBJ2-7; D is unresolved. Trimming pared 6 bases from V and 4 bases from J, leaving 19 bases between. The germline CDR1 and CDR2 sequences are MDHEN and SYDVKM. The CDR3 contains 15 residues. CDR3 protein: CASSRTIQPAYEQYF. The CDR3 DNA reads TGTGCCAGCAGCCGCACGATCCAGCCTGCGTACGAGCAGTACTTC.

Ten or more counts support this clonotype. The chain uses TRBV3-1 and TRBJ2-4, with a possible D match to TRBD1 (5 bases). Per germline, CDR1 LGHDT and CDR2 YNNKEL (reference sequence). Deletions cut 6 bases from V and 4 bases from J, with 16 bases between. The CDR3 spans 15 residues. CDR3 loop: CASSQTETDKNIQYF. CDR3 in DNA: TGTGCCAGCAGTCAAACCGAGACAGATAAAAACATTCAGTACTTC.

This clonotype was counted at least ten times. This chain connects TRBV7-9 to TRBJ2-7; 7 nucleotides align to TRBD2. Germline loops: CDR1 SEHNR, CDR2 FQNEAQ (reference sequence). This CDR3 spans 14 amino acids. V was clipped by 2 bases and J by 5 bases; unmatched bases: 6. Here the CDR3 reads CASSLYGGYHEQYF. DNA of the CDR3: TGTGCCAGCAGCTTATACGGGGGGTACCACGAGCAGTACTTC.

There are many counts of this clonotype. The J gene is TRBJ2-2, the V gene TRBV20-1; D is unresolved. V was clipped by 0 bases and J by 1 base, with 6 bases between them. This CDR3 has 14 amino acids. CDR1 DFQATT and CDR2 SNEGSKA come from the germline V gene (reference sequence). The DNA for the CDR3 is TGCAGTGCTAGAGACGCCAGGAACACCGGGGAGCTGTTTTTT. Translating gives CSARDARNTGELFF.

This clonotype was counted at least ten times. CDR3 region: CASSRNGDISYEQYF. CDR3 sequence (DNA): TGTGCCAGCAGTCGAAACGGGGATATCTCCTACGAGCAGTACTTC. The gene calls are TRBV6-1 and TRBJ2-7; TRBD2 is a possible D gene (5 bases). Trimming removed 5 bases from V and 0 bases from J, with 14 bases in between. Germline assignment: CDR1 MNHNS and CDR2 SASEGT. There are 15 residues in the CDR3.

This clonotype was seen many times. V usage is TRBV11-3 and J usage is TRBJ2-3; 14 bases align to TRBD2. The germline gives CDR1 SGHNT, CDR2 YENEEA. This CDR3 comprises 16 residues. Trimming cost V 5 bases and J 6 bases; bases outside gene matches: 7. CDR3 coding DNA: TGTGCCAGCAGCGCGACTAGCGGGGGGGCCCCCGATACGCAGTATTTT. Its translation: CASSATSGGAPDTQYF.

The CDR3 DNA reads TGTGCCAGCAGCGTGGGATTACCAAGCAATCAGCCCCAGCATTTT. Its translation: CASSVGLPSNQPQHF. The J gene is TRBJ1-5, the V gene TRBV2; no definite D call. Deletions cut 6 bases from V and 1 base from J, with 13 bases between. Germline values: CDR1 SNHLY, CDR2 FYNNEI. This CDR3 contains 15 residues.

In DNA form, the CDR3 reads TGTGCCAGCAGCCTCAACCATATGGCAGATACGCAGTATTTT. Translated, it gives CASSLNHMADTQYF. The chain recombines TRBV3-1 with TRBJ2-3; D uncertain. V was clipped by 4 bases and J by 4 bases, with 12 bases between them. From germline, CDR1 is LGHDT and CDR2 YNNKEL (reference sequence). The CDR3 length is 14 residues.

This clonotype has ten or more counts. The chain joins TRBV2 to TRBJ1-1, with 7 bases fitting TRBD1. After removal of 6 bases from V and 5 bases from J, the junction contained 6 bases not matched to a gene. CDR1 and CDR2 from the germline V gene are SNHLY and FYNNEI. There are 13 residues in the CDR3. CDR3 DNA: TGTGCCAGCAGAGACAGGGAGTGGACTGAAGCTTTCTTT. Amino acid sequence: CASRDREWTEAFF.

This clonotype occurred many times. V gene TRBV5-1 combines with J gene TRBJ2-6; the match to TRBD1 covers 7 bases. V gave up 1 base and J gave up 3 bases; unmatched junction bases: 13. CDR1 is SGHRS and CDR2 is YFSETQ in the germline V gene. This CDR3 is 19 amino acids long. The CDR3, as DNA: TGCGCCAGCAGCTTGAGAGGGGGCCAAATCAGCGATGGGGCCAACGTCCTGACTTTC. Its translation: CASSLRGGQISDGANVLTF.

This clonotype was recorded many times. The genes are TRBV7-9 and TRBJ1-2; D remains ambiguous. There are 13 residues in the CDR3. Germline V lookup: CDR1 SEHNR, CDR2 FQNEAQ (reference sequence). Trimming shortened V by 8 bases and J by 8 bases, and 18 bases separated the two germline ends. The DNA of the CDR3 is TGTGCCAGCCCCCGGGCGCGTGGGGTCGGCTACACCTTC. It is translated as CASPRARGVGYTF.

This clonotype was counted a few times. The V gene is TRBV5-1, the J gene TRBJ2-2; 7 nucleotides align to TRBD1. Unmatched junction bases numbered 10, after V lost 0 bases and J lost 2 bases. The CDR3 is made up of 18 amino acids. Germline values: CDR1 SGHRS, CDR2 YFSETQ. CDR3 nucleotides: TGCGCCAGCAGCTTGGCAGGGGGATTCCCGCCCAACACCGGGGAGCTGTTTTTT. This sequence encodes CASSLAGGFPPNTGELFF.

CDR3 sequence: CASSPGGGLNEQFF. The DNA of the CDR3 is TGTGCCAGCTCACCCGGGGGGGGACTAAATGAGCAGTTCTTC. This chain joins TRBV18 and TRBJ2-1; TRBD2 matches at 8 bases. In germline, CDR1 is KGHSH, CDR2 LQKENI. Unmatched junction bases numbered 5, after V lost 3 bases and J lost 7 bases. This CDR3 comprises 14 residues. The full variable domain, rest sourced from reference TRBV18 and TRBJ2-1, is NAGVMQNPRHLVRRRGQEARLRCSPMKGHSHVYWYRQLPEEGLKFMVYLQKENIIDESGMPKERFSAEFPKEGPSILRIQQVVRGDSAAYFCASSPGGGLNEQFFGPGTRLTVL.

This clonotype was seen many times. The V gene is TRBV18, the J gene TRBJ1-2; the D is unclear. CDR1 is KGHSH and CDR2 is LQKENI in the germline V gene. V was pared by 6 bases and J by 4 bases, with 15 bases between. The CDR3 has 14 residues. The CDR3 coding sequence is TGTGCCAGCTCCCCTGTCCGGAGCTCCTATGGCTACACCTTC. It encodes CASSPVRSSYGYTF.